The entry below describes one TCR beta chain. Its antigen remains unidentified. This sample was included in a study of blood T cells in healthy people across ages. The study's findings and limits: PBMCs were not sorted, which prevented a conclusive comparison of naive versus antigen-experienced cells. It was not known whether donors were CMV positive (a possible confounder of expanded clonotype changes).

A second PCR of 7 to 11 cycles used a sample-barcoded 5' primer and a J-beta primer mix. TCRdb recomputed calls from the 5' RACE reads with MiXCR, one row per CDR3 protein. The data contain over 950,000 distinct CDR3 sequences, approximately 50% of them singletons. With 3 bases clipped from V and 4 bases from J, the junction kept 9 bases outside the gene matches. The CDR3 spans 16 residues. The specimen sequenced was blood. The origin of this receptor is a woman aged 55 to 70 in good health. V gene TRBV12-3 or TRBV12-4 combines with J gene TRBJ2-4; 7 positions agree with TRBD2. Here the CDR3 reads CASSFPRGSLKNIQYF. The CDR3 bases are TGTGCCAGCAGTTTCCCCCGCGGGAGTCTAAAAAACATTCAGTACTTC.